These T cell receptor beta chains were read from a single sample in a study of T cell repertoires in cytomegalovirus infection. These receptors are not linked to any known antigen. TCRdb reanalysed the reads using MiXCR and keeps one entry per CDR3 protein. The sample has some 700,000 distinct CDR3 sequences, roughly 30% seen once. This specimen was cultured PBMCs, taken from culture after CMV antigen stimulation. Receptors were obtained from a human donor in good health (CMV status not recorded). Some clones in this sample may be carry-over from other donors' samples. CDR3s include the opening cysteine and the closing phenylalanine or tryptophan. D genes are given only for firm matches. Not every row has a clone size; where given, it reads once, few, many or a size class.

cdr3_length	v_call	clone_size	d_call	j_call	cdr3_nt	cdr3_aa
15	TRBV28	.	.	TRBJ1-1	TGTGCCAGCCCTCCCTTCCGGGACTCAGACACTGAAGCTTTCTTT	CASPPFRDSDTEAFF
19	TRBV11-2	few	TRBD2	TRBJ2-1	TGTGCCAGCAGCTTAGCGGGGTGGGGACTAGCCTACTCCTACAATGAGCAGTTCTTC	CASSLAGWGLAYSYNEQFF
13	TRBV7-2	.	.	TRBJ2-5	TGTGCCAGCAGCTTAAATCAGGGTGAGACCCAGTACTTC	CASSLNQGETQYF
14	TRBV7-2	many	TRBD2	TRBJ2-5	TGTGCCAGCAGCTTTAGCGGGAGGGGGGAGACCCAGTACTTC	CASSFSGRGETQYF
15	TRBV7-2	many	TRBD2	TRBJ2-3	TGTGCCAGCAGCTTAGGACTAGCGGACCCAGATACGCAGTATTTT	CASSLGLADPDTQYF
14	TRBV7-2	.	.	TRBJ2-1	TGTGCCAGCAGCTTAAGATCCGAGGTGTATGAGCAGTTCTTC	CASSLRSEVYEQFF
13	TRBV2	.	TRBD1	TRBJ2-7	TGTGCCAGCAGTGTTGACAGGGGGAGCGAGCAGTACTTC	CASSVDRGSEQYF
16	TRBV6-8	few	.	TRBJ1-6	TGTGCCAGCAGTCCAGGTCGGGGGGCTATTGATTCACCCCTCCACTTT	CASSPGRGAIDSPLHF
17	TRBV6-2/TRBV6-3	few	.	TRBJ2-2	TGTGCCAGCACGTCTATACTCCTAGGGGGACTAACCGGGGAGCTGTTTTTT	CASTSILLGGLTGELFF
16	TRBV12-3/TRBV12-4	.	TRBD2	TRBJ2-3	TGTGCCAGCAGTCTCCCAGCGGGGGGGAGCACAGATACGCAGTATTTT	CASSLPAGGSTDTQYF
14	TRBV12-3/TRBV12-4	.	TRBD1	TRBJ2-7	TGTGCCAGCAGTTTCGGTCAGGGGGCATGGGAGCAGTACTTC	CASSFGQGAWEQYF
13	TRBV19	.	.	TRBJ1-5	TGTGCCAGTACAACCCAGGCGGGCCAGCCCCAGCATTTT	CASTTQAGQPQHF
15	TRBV7-2	few	.	TRBJ2-5	TGTGCCAGCACTCGATCGGTCGGGGCCCAAGAGACCCAGTACTTC	CASTRSVGAQETQYF
16	TRBV2	few	TRBD2	TRBJ2-2	TGTGCCAGCAGGGAAGGGACTAGCAGATACACCGGGGAGCTGTTTTTT	CASREGTSRYTGELFF
12	TRBV20-1	.	TRBD1	TRBJ2-7	TGCAGTGCTAGAGAGCCCACGGGACAGGGAAAGTTC	CSAREPTGQGKF
15	TRBV20-1	.	.	TRBJ2-3	TGCAGTGCTAGAGCCCTAGGACTTTACACAGATACGCAGTATTTT	CSARALGLYTDTQYF
15	TRBV7-2	few	TRBD2	TRBJ2-5	TGTGCCAGCAGCCTGAGCGGGGGGCAGCAAGAGACCCAGTACTTC	CASSLSGGQQETQYF
12	TRBV18	.	.	TRBJ2-7	TGTGCCAGCTCACCACAGATCTACGAGCAGTACTTC	CASSPQIYEQYF
15	TRBV19	.	.	TRBJ1-2	TGTGCCAGTAGTACAACAGGGCTGGCTAACTATGGCTACACCTTC	CASSTTGLANYGYTF
16	TRBV7-8	few	TRBD2	TRBJ2-1	TGTGCCAGCAGCTTTCTAGCGGGGGGTTTCCGTAATGAGCAGTTCTTC	CASSFLAGGFRNEQFF